The rows below give T cell receptor beta chains drawn from one sample of a study of a mutant IDH1 vaccine in newly diagnosed glioma. These receptors are not linked to any known antigen. Generated by immunoSEQ multiplex PCR, the TCRdb table keeps only in-frame clones and is missing some. The data contain around 60,000 clones, roughly 87% of them singletons. The sample was PBMCs, taken from a glioma patient whose treatment included an IDH1 peptide vaccine. The receptors originated from a man aged 25 to 40 with glioma. CDR3s include the opening cysteine and the closing phenylalanine or tryptophan. Fields, in order: clone size, D gene, V gene, J gene, CDR3 protein, CDR3 DNA. D genes are given only for firm matches. Clone size is not always given. Where it is, it says once, few, many or a class for expanded clones.

-	TRBD1	TRBV5-4	TRBJ2-5	CASSRGTGGPETQYF	TGTGCCAGCAGCCGGGGGACAGGGGGCCCGGAGACCCAGTACTTC
-	TRBD1	TRBV13	TRBJ2-5	CASSSTGEETQYF	TGTGCCAGCAGCTCTACAGGGGAAGAGACCCAGTACTTC
-	-	TRBV5-1	TRBJ2-5	CASSLAQGKETQYF	TGCGCCAGCAGCTTGGCACAGGGTAAAGAGACCCAGTACTTC
-	-	TRBV27	TRBJ2-2	CASSLGGGGIANTGELFF	TGTGCCAGCAGTTTGGGAGGGGGCGGAATCGCGAACACCGGGGAGCTGTTTTTT
-	-	TRBV6-5	TRBJ1-2	CASSYTSDYGYTF	TGTGCCAGCAGTTACACATCAGACTATGGCTACACCTTC
-	-	TRBV27	TRBJ1-1	CASSLYGREAFF	TGTGCCAGCAGTTTATACGGCAGAGAAGCTTTCTTT
-	-	TRBV6-5	TRBJ2-5	CASGGQVGETQYF	TGTGCCAGCGGGGGACAAGTCGGAGAGACCCAGTACTTC
-	-	TRBV10-3	TRBJ2-2	CAISTQQGQGTGELFF	TGTGCCATCAGTACACAACAGGGTCAGGGTACCGGGGAGCTGTTTTTT
once	-	TRBV4-1	TRBJ1-5	CASSQDRAYSNQPQHF	TGCGCCAGCAGCCAAGATCGGGCCTATAGCAATCAGCCCCAGCATTTT
-	-	TRBV5-6	TRBJ2-1	CASSFRGGTYNEQFF	TGTGCCAGCAGCTTCCGTGGGGGGACCTACAATGAGCAGTTCTTC
-	-	TRBV7-9	TRBJ2-5	CASSPTPGLHGQYF	TGTGCCAGCAGCCCAACCCCGGGCCTACACGGGCAGTACTTC
-	-	TRBV6-4	TRBJ2-1	CASSDSDNNEQFF	TGTGCCAGCAGTGACTCGGACAACAATGAGCAGTTCTTC
-	-	TRBV5-1	TRBJ2-7	CASSLVGGRIGEQYF	TGCGCCAGCAGCTTGGTGGGGGGGCGTATAGGCGAGCAGTACTTC
-	-	TRBV11-2	TRBJ2-7	CASSSGQADYEQYF	TGTGCCAGCAGCTCGGGACAAGCGGACTACGAGCAGTACTTC
-	-	TRBV9	TRBJ1-1	CASSVESGPNTEAFF	TGTGCCAGCAGCGTAGAGTCAGGGCCGAACACTGAAGCTTTCTTT
-	-	TRBV6-1	TRBJ2-3	CASSETWGNTQYF	TGTGCCAGCAGTGAGACTTGGGGAAATACGCAGTATTTT
-	-	TRBV19	TRBJ1-4	CASHRLPGEKLFF	TGTGCCAGCCATCGGCTCCCAGGGGAAAAACTGTTTTTT
-	-	TRBV6-6	TRBJ2-7	CASGVTYEQYF	TGTGCCAGCGGCGTTACCTACGAGCAGTACTTC
-	-	TRBV4-1	TRBJ2-1	CASSPLGLYEQFF	TGCGCCAGCAGCCCCCTCGGGCTGTATGAGCAGTTCTTC
-	-	TRBV6-6	TRBJ2-7	CASSYSDNSYEQYF	TGCGCCAGCAGTTACTCGGACAACTCCTACGAGCAGTACTTC
once	-	TRBV30	TRBJ2-3	CAWSTGDTQYF	TGTGCCTGGAGCACGGGAGATACGCAGTATTTT
-	-	TRBV4-1	TRBJ1-6	CASSQDSNKGSPLHF	TGCGCCAGCAGCCAAGATTCCAACAAGGGTTCACCCCTCCACTTT
-	TRBD2	TRBV7-9	TRBJ2-1	CASSWFTSGDINEQFF	TGTGCCAGCAGCTGGTTTACTAGCGGGGATATCAATGAGCAGTTCTTC
few	-	TRBV6-5	TRBJ1-1	CASSYSTNTEAFF	TGTGCCAGCAGTTACTCGACGAACACTGAAGCTTTCTTT
-	-	TRBV28	TRBJ2-3	CASSRGQSTDTQYF	TGTGCCAGCAGCCGCGGACAGAGCACAGATACGCAGTATTTT
few	-	TRBV6-6	TRBJ1-1	CASRDSDKPEAFF	TGTGCCAGCAGAGATTCGGACAAACCTGAAGCTTTCTTT
-	TRBD1	TRBV7-2	TRBJ1-2	CASSRRIQGAFRNYGYTF	TGTGCCAGCAGCAGACGAATACAGGGGGCCTTTCGTAACTATGGCTACACCTTC
once	TRBD1	TRBV5-1	TRBJ2-1	CASSFGTGGNEQFF	TGCGCCAGCAGCTTTGGGACAGGGGGCAATGAGCAGTTCTTC
-	-	TRBV6-5	TRBJ1-6	CASSLTDYPSPLHF	TGTGCCAGCAGTTTAACAGATTACCCTTCACCCCTCCACTTT
-	-	TRBV28	TRBJ2-7	CASSLVRPYEQYF	TGTGCCAGCAGTTTAGTGAGGCCTTACGAGCAGTACTTC
few	-	TRBV11-3	TRBJ1-2	CASSPPVLTGDYGYTF	TGTGCCAGCAGCCCCCCGGTCCTGACAGGCGACTATGGCTACACCTTC
-	TRBD2	TRBV5-4	TRBJ2-7	CASSPGLAGGSDSYEQYF	TGTGCCAGCAGCCCGGGACTAGCGGGGGGCTCTGACTCCTACGAGCAGTACTTC
few	TRBD1	TRBV27	TRBJ2-2	CASSSTGVYTGELFF	TGTGCCAGCAGTTCCACAGGGGTGTACACCGGGGAGCTGTTTTTT
-	-	TRBV2	TRBJ2-7	CASSESVVLLYEQYF	TGTGCCAGCAGTGAATCAGTGGTCCTACTCTACGAGCAGTACTTC
once	-	TRBV5-5	TRBJ2-1	CASSPNLPDNEQFF	TGTGCCAGCAGCCCGAACTTGCCTGACAATGAGCAGTTCTTC
-	-	TRBV19	TRBJ2-3	CATQRVVSITDTQYF	TGTGCCACCCAGAGGGTGGTATCCATCACAGATACGCAGTATTTT
-	-	TRBV28	TRBJ1-5	CASSPKWGHRNQPQHF	TGTGCCAGCAGTCCGAAGTGGGGGCATCGGAATCAGCCCCAGCATTTT
-	-	TRBV5-1	TRBJ1-6	CASSSGTSGSTFFYNSPLHF	TGCGCCAGCAGCTCGGGGACAAGTGGATCCACTTTTTTCTATAATTCACCCCTCCACTTT
once	-	TRBV7-9	TRBJ2-1	CASSLAGTSYNEQFF	TGTGCCAGCAGCTTAGCGGGGACTTCCTACAATGAGCAGTTCTTC
-	TRBD2	TRBV4-2	TRBJ2-2	CASSQGAGGYTGELFF	TGTGCCAGCAGCCAAGGAGCGGGGGGCTACACCGGGGAGCTGTTTTTT
-	TRBD1	TRBV19	TRBJ1-1	CASSMRGRGQTTIRANTEAFF	TGTGCCAGTAGTATGCGGGGGAGGGGGCAGACCACAATTAGGGCGAACACTGAAGCTTTCTTT
-	TRBD1	TRBV5-5	TRBJ2-1	CASSLARGTAYNEQFF	TGTGCCAGCAGCTTGGCCAGGGGGACAGCCTACAATGAGCAGTTCTTC
few	-	TRBV7-9	TRBJ1-5	CASSQDSPLTAQHF	TGTGCCAGCAGCCAAGACAGCCCCCTCACGGCCCAGCATTTT
-	-	TRBV15	TRBJ1-2	CATSTRRGVLNYGYTF	TGTGCCACCAGCACGAGGAGGGGGGTTCTTAACTATGGCTACACCTTC
once	-	TRBV7-2	TRBJ1-5	CASSSGPNSNQPQHF	TGTGCCAGCAGCTCCGGACCCAATAGCAATCAGCCCCAGCATTTT
-	-	TRBV9	TRBJ1-2	CASSPGTRYGYTF	TGTGCCAGCAGCCCCGGGACGCGATATGGCTACACCTTC
-	-	TRBV27	TRBJ1-6	CASRGNSENSPLHF	TGTGCCAGCAGGGGAAATTCAGAGAATTCACCCCTCCACTTT
-	TRBD1	TRBV6-5	TRBJ1-1	CASSRTGVGTEAFF	TGTGCCAGCAGTCGAACAGGGGTGGGAACTGAAGCTTTCTTT
few	TRBD1	TRBV10-3	TRBJ1-1	CAISDSLGGFRLNTEAFF	TGTGCCATCAGTGATTCTTTAGGGGGCTTTAGGTTGAACACTGAAGCTTTCTTT